This T cell receptor (beta chain) is from a study of blood T cell repertoires in COVID-19. As for the study in general: Samples of COVID-19 (acute and convalescent) were obtained from the United States, Italy and Spain. PBMCs, B-cell-depleted T cells, or T cells provided the cDNA or gDNA that made up the material.

Original processing methods: Amplification from reference gene primers served as the basis for estimated nucleated cell counts. TCRdb keeps only in-frame clones here, not all; method: immunoSEQ multiplex PCR. V, J and clone size were drawn from that table, and D and trimming were deduced from the DNA. This table has around 300,000 clones, 70% to 90% appearing once. The source of this sequence is a woman between 50 and 59 years old with active or convalescent COVID-19. Input material: peripheral blood.

The CDR3 DNA reads as TGTGCCAGCAGGGAGGCGTCGGGCACAGATACGCAGTATTTT. Translation gives CASREASGTDTQYF. The chain couples TRBV7-9 to TRBJ2-3; D is possibly TRBD2 (5 bases). Trimming pared 6 bases from V and 1 base from J, leaving 11 bases between. The CDR3 sequence is 14 residues long. Germline V gene sequence: CDR1 SEHNR, CDR2 FQNEAQ (reference sequence).